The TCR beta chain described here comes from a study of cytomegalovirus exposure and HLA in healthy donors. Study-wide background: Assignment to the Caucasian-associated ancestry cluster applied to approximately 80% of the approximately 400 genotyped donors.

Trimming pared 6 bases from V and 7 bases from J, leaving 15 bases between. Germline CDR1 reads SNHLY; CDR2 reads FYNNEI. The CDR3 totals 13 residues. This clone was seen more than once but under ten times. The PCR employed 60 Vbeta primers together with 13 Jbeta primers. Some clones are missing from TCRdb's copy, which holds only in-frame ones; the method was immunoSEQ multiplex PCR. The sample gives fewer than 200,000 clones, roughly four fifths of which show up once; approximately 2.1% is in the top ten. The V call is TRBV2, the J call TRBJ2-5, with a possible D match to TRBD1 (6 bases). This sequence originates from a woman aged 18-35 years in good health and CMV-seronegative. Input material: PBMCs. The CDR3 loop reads CASSVDSAPTQYF. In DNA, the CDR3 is TGTGCCAGCAGCGTGGACAGCGCGCCGACCCAGTACTTC.